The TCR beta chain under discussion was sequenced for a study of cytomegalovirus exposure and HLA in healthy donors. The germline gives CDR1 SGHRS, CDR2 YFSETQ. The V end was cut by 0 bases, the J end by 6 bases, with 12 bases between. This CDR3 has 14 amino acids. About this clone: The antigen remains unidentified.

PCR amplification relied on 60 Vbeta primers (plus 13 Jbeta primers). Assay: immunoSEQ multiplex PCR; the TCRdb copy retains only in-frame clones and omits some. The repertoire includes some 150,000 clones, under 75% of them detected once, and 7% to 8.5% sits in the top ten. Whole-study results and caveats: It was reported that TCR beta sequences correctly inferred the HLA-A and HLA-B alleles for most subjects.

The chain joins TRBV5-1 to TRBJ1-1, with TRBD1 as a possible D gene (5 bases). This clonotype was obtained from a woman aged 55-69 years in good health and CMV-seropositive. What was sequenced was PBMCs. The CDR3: CASSLEWGGPEAFF. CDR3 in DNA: TGCGCCAGCAGCTTGGAGTGGGGGGGTCCTGAAGCTTTCTTT. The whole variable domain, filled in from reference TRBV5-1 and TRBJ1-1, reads KAGVTQTPRYLIKTRGQQVTLSCSPISGHRSVSWYQQTPGQGLQFLFEYFSETQRNKGNFPGRFSGRQFSNSRSEMNVSTLELGDSALYLCASSLEWGGPEAFFGQGTRLTVV.